The source of this T cell receptor (beta chain) is a study of beta chain features in type 1 diabetes. Study observations and caveats: Across patients, naive, central memory and Treg TCRB repertoires exhibited apparently greater similarity than was observed across healthy donors.

A sort by CD45RO/CCR7/CD25/CD127/CD95/CD27 yielded CD4+ naive, central memory, regulatory and stem cell-like memory cells. As for this clone: Its antigen is currently unknown.

Germline values: CDR1 LNHDA, CDR2 SQIVND (reference sequence). The CDR3 loop spans 15 amino acids. Trimming left V 4 bases short and J 2 bases short, with 11 bases between. Every isolated RNA sample was fully reverse transcribed, so sequencing captured expressed TCRB transcripts. The assay was immunoSEQ multiplex PCR, and TCRdb's table has in-frame clones only and misses some. The sample records hundreds of thousands of clones, around 13% being singletons. Sequenced: naive CD4+ T cells from blood. The chain links TRBV19 to TRBJ2-2, with D possibly TRBD1 on 5 matching bases. The TCR comes from a man aged 18 to 29 in good health. CDR3 loop: CASSSPDRNTGELFF. CDR3 bases: TGTGCCAGTAGTAGCCCTGACAGAAACACCGGGGAGCTGTTTTTT.